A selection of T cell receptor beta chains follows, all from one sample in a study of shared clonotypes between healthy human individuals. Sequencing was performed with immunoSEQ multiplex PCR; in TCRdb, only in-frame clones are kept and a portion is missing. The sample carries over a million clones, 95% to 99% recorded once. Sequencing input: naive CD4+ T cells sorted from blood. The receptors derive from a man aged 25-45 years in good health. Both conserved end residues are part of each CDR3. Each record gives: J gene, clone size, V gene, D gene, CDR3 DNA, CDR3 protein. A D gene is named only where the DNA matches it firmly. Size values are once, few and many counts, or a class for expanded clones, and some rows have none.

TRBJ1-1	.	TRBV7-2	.	TGTGCCAGCAGCTTTAGCATGAACACTGAAGCTTTCTTT	CASSFSMNTEAFF
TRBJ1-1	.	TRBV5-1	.	TGCGCCAGCAGCCCAGCGGGTTCAGGCACTGAAGCTTTCTTT	CASSPAGSGTEAFF
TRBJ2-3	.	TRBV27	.	TGTGCCAGCAGTTTAGTGCCAGGGGGGCATACGCAGTATTTT	CASSLVPGGHTQYF
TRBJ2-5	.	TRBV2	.	TGTGCCAGCCTAACAGGGACCCAAGAGACCCAGTACTTC	CASLTGTQETQYF
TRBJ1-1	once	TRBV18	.	TGTGCCAGCTCACCCCCGAGGGGCGCTGAAGCTTTCTTT	CASSPPRGAEAFF
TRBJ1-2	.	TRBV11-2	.	TGTGCCAGCAGCTTAGTCGCAAGGACAGCGCAGGGCTACACCTTC	CASSLVARTAQGYTF
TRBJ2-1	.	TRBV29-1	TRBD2	TGCAGCGTGGGACTAGCGGGAGTTTTGTTCTTC	CSVGLAGVLFF
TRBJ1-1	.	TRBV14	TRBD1	TGTGCCAGCAGCCAGTACAGGGGGCGGAACACTGAAGCTTTCTTT	CASSQYRGRNTEAFF
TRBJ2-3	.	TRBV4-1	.	TGCGCCAGCAGCCAAGCCCCACTAGTAACAGATACGCAGTATTTT	CASSQAPLVTDTQYF
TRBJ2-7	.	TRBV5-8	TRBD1	TGTGCCAGCAGCTTGGTTTACAGGGGTGAGCAGTACTTC	CASSLVYRGEQYF